Shown below are 16 T cell receptor beta chains from a single sample sequenced in a study of blood T cell repertoires in COVID-19. The data were produced by immunoSEQ multiplex PCR, yet TCRdb's version contains in-frame clones alone and is incomplete. The data contain 400,000 to 550,000 clones, approximately 90% of them singletons. The sequencing input was peripheral blood. Receptors originate from a woman in her thirties with acute or convalescent COVID-19.

V usage is TRBV24-1 and J usage is TRBJ2-1; 14 nucleotides match TRBD2. The germline V gene encodes CDR1 KGHDR and CDR2 SFDVKD. J was trimmed by 4 bases and V by 3 bases; bases with no gene match: 7. There are 18 residues in the CDR3. CDR3 DNA: TGTGCCACCAGTGATCCGCGGACTAGCGGGGGGTCTTACAATGAGCAGTTCTTC. It yields the protein CATSDPRTSGGSYNEQFF.

The rearrangement links TRBV7-7 to TRBJ2-5; no clear D. Germline loops: CDR1 SSHAT, CDR2 FNYEAQ (reference sequence). Trimming removed 1 base at V and 1 base at J, with 16 bases between. CDR3 length: 17 residues. The CDR3 DNA reads as TGTGCCAGCAGCTTAGGAAGAGGTTTGGCGTTCCAAGAGACCCAGTACTTC. It translates to CASSLGRGLAFQETQYF.

This rearrangement joins TRBV7-7 to TRBJ2-7; D remains ambiguous. V dropped 1 base and J dropped 1 base, with 5 bases sitting between them. CDR1 and CDR2 from the germline V gene are SSHAT and FNYEAQ (reference sequence). CDR3 length: 13 amino acids. The CDR3 is CASSLGPSYEQYF. CDR3 coding DNA: TGTGCCAGCAGCTTAGGTCCGTCCTACGAGCAGTACTTC.

The chain joins TRBV6-5 to TRBJ2-1; 10 nucleotides align to TRBD2. With V trimmed by 8 bases and J by 9 bases, 13 bases remained unmatched. The CDR3 is 15 amino acids. The germline CDR1 and CDR2 sequences are MNHEY and SVGAGI. CDR3 amino acids: CASVGFERGGIEQFF. CDR3 DNA: TGTGCCAGCGTAGGGTTTGAGCGGGGGGGGATTGAGCAGTTCTTC.

The rearrangement joins TRBV19 to TRBJ1-6, with D tentatively TRBD1 (6 bases). V lost 4 bases and J lost 9, with 10 bases in between. Germline-derived CDR1 and CDR2 are LNHDA and SQIVND (reference sequence). The CDR3 is 13 amino acids. The CDR3 coding sequence is TGTGCCAGTAGTACCCTACAGGGTTCACCCCTCCACTTT. It yields the protein CASSTLQGSPLHF. Full variable domain (missing parts from reference TRBV19 and TRBJ1-6): DGGITQSPKYLFRKEGQNVTLSCEQNLNHDAMYWYRQDPGQGLRLIYYSQIVNDFQKGDIAEGYSVSREKKESFPLTVTSAQKNPTAFYLCASSTLQGSPLHFGNGTRLTVT.

This chain uses TRBV7-2 with TRBJ2-3; 7 bases map to TRBD1. J was trimmed by 4 bases and V by 3 bases; bases with no gene match: 1. Germline V gives CDR1 SGHTA, CDR2 FQGNSA. The CDR3 covers 13 residues. The CDR3 loop reads CASSFQGADTQYF. CDR3 DNA: TGTGCCAGCAGCTTCCAGGGGGCAGATACGCAGTATTTT. Full variable domain (remainder filled in from reference TRBV7-2 and TRBJ2-3): GAGVSQSPSNKVTEKGKDVELRCDPISGHTALYWYRQSLGQGLEFLIYFQGNSAPDKSGLPSDRFSAERTGGSVSTLTIQRTQQEDSAVYLCASSFQGADTQYFGPGTRLTVL.

V is TRBV28 and J is TRBJ2-3, with D unresolved. Germline loops: CDR1 MDHEN, CDR2 SYDVKM. The length of the CDR3 is 15 residues. V was clipped by 5 bases and J by 0 bases, with 12 bases between them. This CDR3 reads CASSEAQSSTDTQYF. CDR3 in DNA: TGTGCCAGCAGTGAGGCTCAAAGCAGCACAGATACGCAGTATTTT. The variable domain in full, completed from reference TRBV28 and TRBJ2-3, reads DVKVTQSSRYLVKRTGEKVFLECVQDMDHENMFWYRQDPGLGLRLIYFSYDVKMKEKGDIPEGYSVSREKKERFSLILESASTNQTSMYLCASSEAQSSTDTQYFGPGTRLTVL.

The V and J genes are TRBV12-3 or TRBV12-4 and TRBJ2-3; 7 bases fit TRBD2. Unmatched junction bases numbered 2, after V lost 6 bases and J lost 2 bases. This CDR3 is 13 amino acids long. CDR3 sequence (DNA): TGTGCCAGCAGCCGGGACTACACAGATACGCAGTATTTT. This encodes CASSRDYTDTQYF.

The rearrangement links TRBV10-3 to TRBJ2-1; 11 bases are shared with TRBD2. Per the germline V gene, CDR1 is ENHRY and CDR2 is SYGVKD. The ends lost 3 bases at V and 8 bases at J; junction bases unmatched: 9. The CDR3 length is 16 residues. Here the CDR3 DNA reads TGTGCCATCAGTGATAGCGGGGGGGTTAATACCGATGAGCAGTTCTTC. Its translation is CAISDSGGVNTDEQFF.

The chain couples TRBV6-5 to TRBJ2-2, with a tentative D call TRBD1 (7 bases). The CDR3 contains 15 residues. The V end was cut by 10 bases, the J end by 4 bases, with 19 bases between. CDR1 and CDR2 (germline): MNHEY, SVGAGI. CDR3 bases: TGTGCCACCATGGCGGGGACAGTGGGCACCGGGGAGCTGTTTTTT. Translated: CATMAGTVGTGELFF.

J is TRBJ1-3 and V is TRBV3-1 (or the pseudogene TRBV3-2); D remains ambiguous. The CDR3 runs 15 residues. V lost 4 bases to trimming and J lost 0 bases, with 10 bases between them. Germline values: CDR1 LGHDT, CDR2 YNNKEL (reference sequence). The CDR3 reads CASSPDMSSGNTIYF. The DNA of the CDR3 is TGTGCCAGCAGCCCCGACATGAGCTCTGGAAACACCATATATTTT.

The chain couples TRBV15 to TRBJ1-1, with D hard to call. CDR1 is LNHNV, CDR2 YYDKDF, per germline (reference sequence). V lost 0 bases, J lost 1 base, and 12 bases lay in between. CDR3 size: 16 residues. The CDR3 DNA sequence: TGTGCCACCAGCAGAGATCTTGGCAGTCGGAACACTGAAGCTTTCTTT. Protein sequence: CATSRDLGSRNTEAFF. Complete variable domain (other parts from reference TRBV15 and TRBJ1-1): DAMVIQNPRYQVTQFGKPVTLSCSQTLNHNVMYWYQQKSSQAPKLLFHYYDKDFNNEADTPDNFQSRRPNTSFCFLDIRSPGLGDTAMYLCATSRDLGSRNTEAFFGQGTRLTVV.

The rearrangement uses TRBV20-1 and TRBJ1-2; D gene ambiguous. V was trimmed by 3 bases and J by 2 bases, leaving 10 bases between them. This CDR3 has 13 amino acids. Germline V gives CDR1 DFQATT, CDR2 SNEGSKA (reference sequence). The CDR3: CSASNSLNYGYTF. The CDR3 coding sequence is TGCAGTGCTAGTAACAGCCTCAACTATGGCTACACCTTC.

The chain employs TRBV6-1 and TRBJ2-7; D gene unclear. The length of the CDR3 is 13 residues. The V end lost 5 bases, the J end lost 1 base, and 9 bases lay between the germline ends. Germline V CDR1 and CDR2: MNHNS, SASEGT. The CDR3 region has the DNA TGTGCCAGCAGTCCTGACAATTCCTACGAGCAGTACTTC. Translated: CASSPDNSYEQYF.

This chain links TRBV6-5 with TRBJ2-3; 10 bases are shared with TRBD1. The V gene end was trimmed by 2 bases and the J gene end by 2 bases; junction bases not matched to a gene: 1. The germline V gene has CDR1 MNHEY and CDR2 SVGAGI. This CDR3 region has 15 residues. CDR3 coding DNA: TGTGCCAGCAGTTACGGGACAGGGGACACAGATACGCAGTATTTT. It translates to CASSYGTGDTDTQYF.

The J gene is TRBJ1-1, the V gene TRBV6-5; D unclear. Germline V gene data show CDR1 as MNHEY and CDR2 as SVGAGI. V shed 4 bases and J shed 7 bases, with 4 bases lying between them. This CDR3 spans 10 amino acids. DNA of the CDR3: TGTGCCAGCAGTTCCATTGAAGCTTTCTTT. It encodes CASSSIEAFF.